A selection of T cell receptor beta chains follows, all from one sample in a study of cytomegalovirus exposure and HLA in healthy donors. Sequencing used immunoSEQ multiplex PCR; TCRdb keeps in-frame clones, though not all of them. There are 100,000 to 150,000 clones in the sample; 80% occur only once, and 1% lies in the top ten. The sequenced material came from PBMCs. The receptors originated from a man aged 35-49 years in good health and CMV-seronegative. The CDR3 runs from the conserved cysteine through the conserved F or W. D genes are given only for firm matches. Clone size is shown for a subset of rows, as once, few, many or a class of expanded clone.

abundance: -
d_gene: -
v_gene: TRBV5-6
j_gene: TRBJ1-5
CDR3nt: TGTGCCAGCAGCTTGGACGGTCTAAGCAATCAGCCCCAGCATTTT
CDR3aa: CASSLDGLSNQPQHF

abundance: -
d_gene: TRBD1
v_gene: TRBV2
j_gene: TRBJ2-1
CDR3nt: TGTGCCAGCAGGCTCGGACAGGGGGAGCAGTTCTTC
CDR3aa: CASRLGQGEQFF

abundance: -
d_gene: TRBD2
v_gene: TRBV7-9
j_gene: TRBJ2-1
CDR3nt: TGTGCCAGCAGCTCCCTGGTTTCTTCAGCGGGAGTACCCAAGGACGAGCAGTTCTTC
CDR3aa: CASSSLVSSAGVPKDEQFF

abundance: -
d_gene: -
v_gene: TRBV6-1
j_gene: TRBJ1-1
CDR3nt: TGTGCCAGCAGTGAAGCAACCGGAGCTTTCTTT
CDR3aa: CASSEATGAFF

abundance: -
d_gene: -
v_gene: TRBV7-3
j_gene: TRBJ2-1
CDR3nt: TGTGCCAGCAGCCTCAAGGGGGGGAATGAGCAGTTCTTC
CDR3aa: CASSLKGGNEQFF

abundance: -
d_gene: -
v_gene: TRBV11-2
j_gene: TRBJ1-6
CDR3nt: TGTGCCAGCAGCTTATTACACGATTCACCCCTCCACTTT
CDR3aa: CASSLLHDSPLHF

abundance: few
d_gene: TRBD2
v_gene: TRBV9
j_gene: TRBJ2-5
CDR3nt: TGTGCCAGCAGCGTCGGGACTAGCGGGGGGGTAATAGAGACCCAGTACTTC
CDR3aa: CASSVGTSGGVIETQYF

abundance: -
d_gene: TRBD2
v_gene: TRBV6-5
j_gene: TRBJ2-1
CDR3nt: TGTGCCAGCAGTTACTCTCTTTCGGGAGGGTCGCATGAGCAGTTCTTC
CDR3aa: CASSYSLSGGSHEQFF

abundance: -
d_gene: -
v_gene: TRBV5-6
j_gene: TRBJ1-6
CDR3nt: TGTGCCAGCAGCTTGTTGGTTGCGGGGGGGAGCTCCTATAATTCACCCCTCCACTTT
CDR3aa: CASSLLVAGGSSYNSPLHF

abundance: -
d_gene: -
v_gene: TRBV7-9
j_gene: TRBJ2-1
CDR3nt: TGTGCCAGCAGACAGGACAGCGATGAGCAGTTCTTC
CDR3aa: CASRQDSDEQFF

abundance: few
d_gene: -
v_gene: TRBV19
j_gene: TRBJ2-7
CDR3nt: TGTGCCAGTGCAGAGGGAGACAAGAGCTCCTACGAGCAGTACTTC
CDR3aa: CASAEGDKSSYEQYF

abundance: -
d_gene: TRBD1
v_gene: TRBV5-1
j_gene: TRBJ1-2
CDR3nt: TGCGCCAGCAGCCAACAGGGGGACGGCTATGGCTACACCTTC
CDR3aa: CASSQQGDGYGYTF

abundance: -
d_gene: -
v_gene: TRBV15
j_gene: TRBJ1-6
CDR3nt: TGTGCCACCAGCAGAGGGGTCACAGGGACGGTCTCACCCCTCCACTTT
CDR3aa: CATSRGVTGTVSPLHF

abundance: -
d_gene: -
v_gene: TRBV5-6
j_gene: TRBJ2-4
CDR3nt: TGTGCCAGCAGCTTGGGACAGCTAGGGGCCAAAAACATTCAGTACTTC
CDR3aa: CASSLGQLGAKNIQYF

abundance: -
d_gene: -
v_gene: TRBV29-1
j_gene: TRBJ2-2
CDR3nt: TGCAGCGTTGACCGGGGGAACACCGGGGAGCTGTTTTTT
CDR3aa: CSVDRGNTGELFF

abundance: -
d_gene: -
v_gene: TRBV18
j_gene: TRBJ1-1
CDR3nt: TGTGCCAGCTCACCACAAGAACAGGTGAACACTGAAGCTTTCTTT
CDR3aa: CASSPQEQVNTEAFF

abundance: -
d_gene: TRBD2
v_gene: TRBV7-9
j_gene: TRBJ2-5
CDR3nt: TGTGCCAGCAGCTGGGGCCCTAGCGGGGTGCAGACCCAGTACTTC
CDR3aa: CASSWGPSGVQTQYF

abundance: -
d_gene: TRBD1
v_gene: TRBV7-9
j_gene: TRBJ2-5
CDR3nt: TGTGCCAGCAGCTTAGGACAGGGATCCTTGCAAGAGACCCAGTACTTC
CDR3aa: CASSLGQGSLQETQYF

abundance: -
d_gene: -
v_gene: TRBV18
j_gene: TRBJ1-4
CDR3nt: TGTGCCAGCTCACCGACAGTAACTAATGAAAAACTGTTTTTT
CDR3aa: CASSPTVTNEKLFF